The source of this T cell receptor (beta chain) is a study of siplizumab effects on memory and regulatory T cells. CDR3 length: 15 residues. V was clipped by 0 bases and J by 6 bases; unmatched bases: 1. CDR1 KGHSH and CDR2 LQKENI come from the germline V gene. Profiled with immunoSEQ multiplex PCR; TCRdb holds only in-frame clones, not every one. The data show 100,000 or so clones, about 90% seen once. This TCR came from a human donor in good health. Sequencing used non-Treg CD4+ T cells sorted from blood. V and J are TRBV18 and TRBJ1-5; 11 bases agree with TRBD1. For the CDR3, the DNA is TGTGCCAGCTCACCACCGGACAGGGGGCGTCAGCCCCAGCATTTT. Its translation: CASSPPDRGRQPQHF.